The rows below give T cell receptor beta chains drawn from one sample of a study of T cells in localized non-small cell lung cancer. Assay used: immunoSEQ multiplex PCR; TCRdb lists only in-frame clones, some missing. The data contain fewer than 20,000 clones, 89% of them seen just once; the ten biggest clones take up 27%. Sequenced material: peripheral blood, taken before any cancer treatment. The receptors were gathered from a female donor of 60 years or more with stage III squamous cell lung carcinoma. The CDR3 runs from the conserved cysteine through the conserved F or W. Fields, in order: D gene, V gene, CDR3 length, clone size, J gene, CDR3 DNA, CDR3 protein. A D gene is named only where the DNA matches it firmly. Not all rows give a size; the values are once, few, many and, for expanded clones, a class.

TRBD2	TRBV7-9	14	-	TRBJ2-1	TGTGCCAGTAAGCGGGACCTTCTCTACAATGAGCAGTTCTTC	CASKRDLLYNEQFF
-	TRBV2	12	-	TRBJ1-2	TGTGCCAGCAGTATGGGGCTAGAGGGCTACACCTTC	CASSMGLEGYTF
-	TRBV5-6	15	once	TRBJ1-2	TGTGCCAGCAGCCGCTTCGGTGGCAGGGCGGAAGGCTACACCTTC	CASSRFGGRAEGYTF
TRBD1	TRBV29-1	13	-	TRBJ1-4	TGCAGCGTTAGCAGGGGGAATAATGAAAAACTGTTTTTT	CSVSRGNNEKLFF
-	TRBV6-6	16	few	TRBJ2-6	TGTGCCAGCAGTCGTAATAGGGAACAAGGGGCCAACGTCCTGACTTTC	CASSRNREQGANVLTF
TRBD2	TRBV7-3	14	-	TRBJ2-3	TGTGCCAGCAGCACGGGACTACCCACAGATACGCAGTATTTT	CASSTGLPTDTQYF
TRBD2	TRBV6-4	16	-	TRBJ2-1	TGTGCCAGCAGTTTTCGCGGGGGGGCACCCTACAATGAGCAGTTCTTC	CASSFRGGAPYNEQFF
-	TRBV28	14	-	TRBJ1-4	TGTGCCAGCAGGCAATTTATAACTAATGAAAAACTGTTTTTT	CASRQFITNEKLFF
-	TRBV6-1	14	-	TRBJ2-1	TGTGCCAGCTTGGGAGTAATGGGACTTAATGAGCAGTTCTTC	CASLGVMGLNEQFF
-	TRBV27	13	few	TRBJ1-5	TGTGCCAGCAGTTACACCCCCATTCAGCCCCAGCATTTT	CASSYTPIQPQHF
-	TRBV2	13	-	TRBJ2-1	TGTGCCAGCAGGGATGACAAGGCCAATGAGCAGTTCTTC	CASRDDKANEQFF
-	TRBV25-1	12	-	TRBJ1-4	TGTGCCAGCACGACAGGAAAGGGAAAACTGTTTTTT	CASTTGKGKLFF
TRBD1	TRBV16	18	few	TRBJ2-7	TGTGCCAGCAGCCAATTCTACTCTCGGGACAGGGAGGGAGACGAGCAGTACTTC	CASSQFYSRDREGDEQYF
-	TRBV7-6	15	-	TRBJ2-1	TGTGCCAGCAGCCCCCGGGACGACAGCCGTGGTGGGCAGTTCTTC	CASSPRDDSRGGQFF
TRBD1	TRBV30	14	-	TRBJ1-3	TGTGCCTGGGGACAGGGTTTCTCTGGAAACACCATATATTTT	CAWGQGFSGNTIYF
-	TRBV2	13	-	TRBJ2-7	TGTGCCAGCAGTGAAGACAGCACCTACGAGCAGTACTTC	CASSEDSTYEQYF
-	TRBV19	15	-	TRBJ1-2	TGTGCCAGTAGCCTACACGCGTCGGGGGGCTATGGCTACACCTTC	CASSLHASGGYGYTF
TRBD1	TRBV11-2	14	-	TRBJ2-7	TGTGCCAGCAGAAGGGGACAGGGAACCTACGAGCAGTACTTC	CASRRGQGTYEQYF
-	TRBV6-1	15	-	TRBJ1-5	TGTGCCAGCAGCTCGACCGGGTATAGCAATCAGCCCCAGCATTTT	CASSSTGYSNQPQHF
TRBD2	TRBV4-2	17	once	TRBJ2-3	TGTGCCAGCAGCCACTTGATAGCGGGAGGCGGAGCAGATACGCAGTATTTT	CASSHLIAGGGADTQYF
-	TRBV7-8	14	once	TRBJ2-1	TGTGCCAGCAGCTTAGTTCAGGAGTACAATGAGCAGTTCTTC	CASSLVQEYNEQFF
TRBD1	TRBV7-8	18	-	TRBJ1-5	TGTGCCAGCAGCTTAGCCTTGACAGGGGTCGGGGACAATCAGCCCCAGCATTTT	CASSLALTGVGDNQPQHF
TRBD1	TRBV27	16	-	TRBJ2-2	TGTGCCAGCAGTTTATACGCAGGGGGCAACACCGGGGAGCTGTTTTTT	CASSLYAGGNTGELFF
TRBD1	TRBV19	16	-	TRBJ1-2	TGTGCCAGTAGTGGGCGGACAGGTTTCGCTAACTATGGCTACACCTTC	CASSGRTGFANYGYTF
-	TRBV20-1	11	-	TRBJ2-4	TGCAGTGCGGGCTGGGAGAACATTCAGTACTTC	CSAGWENIQYF
-	TRBV15	17	-	TRBJ1-4	TGTGCCACCAGCAGAGATGACGGGGCCGCCCCTAATGAAAAACTGTTTTTT	CATSRDDGAAPNEKLFF
-	TRBV6-6	12	-	TRBJ1-1	TGTGCCAGCAATTTAATGAACACTGAAGCTTTCTTT	CASNLMNTEAFF
TRBD1	TRBV27	16	-	TRBJ1-5	TGTGCCAGCAGTCCTGCGGGGACAGGGATAAGTCAGCCCCAGCATTTT	CASSPAGTGISQPQHF
TRBD2	TRBV30	15	-	TRBJ2-5	TGTGCCTGGACGCAACTAGCGGGAGGGGAAGAGACCCAGTACTTC	CAWTQLAGGEETQYF
-	TRBV9	18	-	TRBJ1-1	TGTGCCAGCAGCGTAGTAGGTCGGGGGGGCGTTATGAACACTGAAGCTTTCTTT	CASSVVGRGGVMNTEAFF
-	TRBV5-4	13	-	TRBJ2-3	TGTGCCAGCAGCTTCGGGGGCACAGATACGCAGTATTTT	CASSFGGTDTQYF
TRBD2	TRBV5-6	17	-	TRBJ2-1	TGTGCCAGCAGCTTGGCGGGGCTAGCGGGGGGGCCGGGTGAGCAGTTCTTC	CASSLAGLAGGPGEQFF
-	TRBV7-2	15	-	TRBJ2-7	TGTGCCAGCAGCTTAGGTGTCTGGGGGTCGAGGGAGCAGTACTTC	CASSLGVWGSREQYF
-	TRBV6-1	13	-	TRBJ1-1	TGTGCCAGCAGTGAGCAGTCGAACACTGAAGCTTTCTTT	CASSEQSNTEAFF
-	TRBV14	15	-	TRBJ2-7	TGTGCCAGCAGCCAAGATGGTGGCAGGGCCTACGAGCAGTACTTC	CASSQDGGRAYEQYF
-	TRBV18	12	-	TRBJ1-2	TGTGCCAGCTCACGTCAGGACTATGGCTACACCTTC	CASSRQDYGYTF
-	TRBV5-4	15	-	TRBJ2-1	TGTGCCAGCAGTTTGTCTTATGGCGCCGACAATGAGCAGTTCTTC	CASSLSYGADNEQFF
-	TRBV15	14	-	TRBJ2-3	TGTGCCGCCTCGGAGGGCCTAGTAGGAGATACGCAGTATTTT	CAASEGLVGDTQYF
-	TRBV5-1	12	-	TRBJ2-5	TGCGCCAGCAGCGCGGGGTCTGAGACCCAGTACTTC	CASSAGSETQYF
-	TRBV7-6	14	-	TRBJ2-7	TGTGCCAGCACCCAATGGCCGGGGGCTAACGAGCAGTACTTC	CASTQWPGANEQYF
-	TRBV6-4	13	-	TRBJ2-3	TGTGCCAGCAGTGGAACGGACACAGATACGCAGTATTTT	CASSGTDTDTQYF
-	TRBV7-9	12	once	TRBJ2-1	TGTGCCAGCAGCTTAACTAACACCGAGCAGTTCTTC	CASSLTNTEQFF
-	TRBV5-6	16	-	TRBJ1-1	TGTGCCAGCAGCCCCGACCGGTCCGAGCCTAGATCTGAAGCTTTCTTT	CASSPDRSEPRSEAFF
TRBD2	TRBV7-9	19	-	TRBJ2-1	TGTGCCAGCAGCTTCTACCCTACCCCTAGCGGGAGCTCCTACAATGAGCAGTTCTTC	CASSFYPTPSGSSYNEQFF
-	TRBV5-8	11	-	TRBJ1-1	TGTGCCAGCAGGGCACGATCTGAAGCTTTCTTT	CASRARSEAFF
-	TRBV30	13	-	TRBJ1-5	TGTGCCTGGAGGGGGCAGGGGAATCAGCCCCAGCATTTT	CAWRGQGNQPQHF
TRBD2	TRBV28	14	-	TRBJ2-1	TGTGCCAGCAGTCTTAGCGGGAGTTGGAATGAGCAGTTCTTC	CASSLSGSWNEQFF
TRBD2	TRBV7-9	17	-	TRBJ2-7	TGTGCCAGCAGCCCGCGGGGGGCGGGAGGCCTTTCCTACGAGCAGTACTTC	CASSPRGAGGLSYEQYF
TRBD1	TRBV5-1	14	-	TRBJ2-7	TGCGCCAGCAGCTTGCCCGGGACAGACTACGAGCAGTACTTC	CASSLPGTDYEQYF
TRBD1	TRBV30	12	-	TRBJ1-2	TGTGCCTGGAAGCCGACAGGGGGTGGCTACACCTTC	CAWKPTGGGYTF
-	TRBV4-2	18	-	TRBJ1-6	TGTGCCAGCAGCCAAGGGACCGGGGGGCAAACCTATAATTCACCCCTCCACTTT	CASSQGTGGQTYNSPLHF
TRBD1	TRBV7-2	15	-	TRBJ2-1	TGTGCCAGCAGCTTAGCCGGGACAGGGCACAATGAGCAGTTCTTC	CASSLAGTGHNEQFF
TRBD2	TRBV7-7	18	-	TRBJ2-2	TGTGCCAGCAGCCAGGGACTAGCGGGGGGCCCGATCACCGGGGAGCTGTTTTTT	CASSQGLAGGPITGELFF
-	TRBV5-1	13	-	TRBJ2-5	TGCGCCAGCAGCTCGGACACCGGGACCCCCCAGTACTTC	CASSSDTGTPQYF
-	TRBV28	12	-	TRBJ2-3	TGTGCCAGCCGGGCGATCACAGATACGCAGTATTTT	CASRAITDTQYF
-	TRBV18	14	-	TRBJ1-3	TGTGCCAGCTCACCATCCAACGTTGGGAACACCATATATTTT	CASSPSNVGNTIYF
TRBD1	TRBV6-4	13	-	TRBJ1-1	TGTGCCAGCAGGATGGAGACAGGGACTGAAGCTTTCTTT	CASRMETGTEAFF
-	TRBV5-1	13	-	TRBJ2-7	TGCGCCAGCAGCTTGGCAGGTCCGCCAGAGCAGTACTTC	CASSLAGPPEQYF